This entry lists 8 T cell receptor beta chains sequenced from one sample in a study of shared clonotypes between healthy human individuals (dated by TCRdb to the early 2020s). CD8 naive samples consisted of CD45RO-negative cells that were positively selected for CCR7, yielding a CD45RA+CCR7+ population without TemRA cells. The method was the immunoSEQ multiplex PCR assay. This is the immuneACCESS table as TCRdb keeps it, with only in-frame sequences that have V and J called. A part of the clones is gone; compared with another copy, unresolved V genes explain less than half, and the rest is unexplained. The sample table holds over 2 million clones, of which about 95% were seen once. Around 1.1% of the sample lies in the top ten. Sequencing was carried out using naive CD8+ T cells sorted from blood. Interpreted using the paper, the cell subset or site label stands for: CD45RA+CCR7+. These TCRs come from a man aged 18-30 years in good health.

With respect to this clone: Other DNA sequences in this specimen translate into the identical CDR3. The CDR3 here is CASSPGQQETQYF. Written as DNA, the CDR3 is TGTGCCAGCAGTCCGGGACAGCAAGAGACCCAGTACTTC. The J gene is TRBJ2-5, the V gene TRBV7-9, with 7 bases identical to TRBD1. The CDR3 totals 13 residues. From germline, CDR1 is SEHNR and CDR2 FQNEAQ (reference sequence). V gave up 6 bases and J gave up 2 bases; unmatched junction bases: 3.

The chain links TRBV7-9 to TRBJ1-1; D is ambiguous. The CDR3 totals 11 residues. V lost 10 bases and J 4 bases, leaving 10 bases between the germline ends. From germline, CDR1 is SEHNR and CDR2 FQNEAQ (reference sequence). CDR3: CATGRSTEAFF. Here the CDR3 DNA reads TGTGCCACAGGAAGGTCCACTGAAGCTTTCTTT. Complete variable domain (other parts from reference TRBV7-9 and TRBJ1-1): DTGVSQNPRHKITKRGQNVTFRCDPISEHNRLYWYRQTLGQGPEFLTYFQNEAQLEKSRLLSDRFSAERPKGSFSTLEIQRTEQGDSAMYLCATGRSTEAFFGQGTRLTVV.

The chain is built from TRBV5-4 and TRBJ2-5; 8 bases map to TRBD1. The CDR3 spans 15 residues. Germline CDR1 is SGHNT and CDR2 is YYREEE (reference sequence). V trimming: 4 bases; J trimming: 1 base; junction bases outside the gene matches: 6. The chain's CDR3 is CASSPDRGFQETQYF. In DNA form, the CDR3 reads TGTGCCAGCAGCCCCGACAGGGGCTTCCAAGAGACCCAGTACTTC.

This chain links TRBV5-1 with TRBJ1-2; no clear D. Trimming shortened V by 4 bases and J by 1 base, and 20 bases separated the two germline ends. CDR3 length equals 17 residues. Germline V gene sequence: CDR1 SGHRS, CDR2 YFSETQ. The CDR3 sequence: CASSPGWGVEDNYGYTF. The CDR3 coding sequence is TGCGCCAGCAGCCCCGGATGGGGTGTCGAGGATAACTATGGCTACACCTTC.

The chain links TRBV28 to TRBJ2-1, with D possibly being TRBD1 (6 bases). The CDR3 consists of 14 residues. Germline CDR1 MDHEN, CDR2 SYDVKM. V shed 3 bases and J shed 3 bases, with 9 bases lying between them. CDR3: CASSFRGHYNEQFF. The CDR3 bases are TGTGCCAGCAGTTTTCGGGGACACTACAATGAGCAGTTCTTC. The complete variable domain, with remaining parts taken from reference TRBV28 and TRBJ2-1, reads DVKVTQSSRYLVKRTGEKVFLECVQDMDHENMFWYRQDPGLGLRLIYFSYDVKMKEKGDIPEGYSVSREKKERFSLILESASTNQTSMYLCASSFRGHYNEQFFGPGTRLTVL.

This rearrangement joins TRBV2 to TRBJ2-1, with D perhaps assigned TRBD1 or TRBD2 (5 bases each). Germline-derived CDR1 and CDR2 are SNHLY and FYNNEI. This CDR3 comprises 12 residues. V was clipped by 7 bases and J by 14 bases, with 18 bases between them. The CDR3 DNA is TGTGCCAGCACCAGCCGGGACCGTAGTAAGTTCTTC. It translates to CASTSRDRSKFF. Full variable domain (rest looked up from reference TRBV2 and TRBJ2-1): EPEVTQTPSHQVTQMGQEVILRCVPISNHLYFYWYRQILGQKVEFLVSFYNNEISEKSEIFDDQFSVERPDGSNFTLKIRSTKLEDSAMYFCASTSRDRSKFFGPGTRLTVL.

The chain carries TRBV2 and TRBJ2-1, with 10 bases matching TRBD2. The ends lost 10 bases at V and 2 bases at J; junction bases unmatched: 2. There are 13 residues in the CDR3. Germline CDR1 is SNHLY and CDR2 is FYNNEI. The CDR3 sequence: CAIGTSAYNEQFF. The CDR3 DNA is TGTGCCATCGGGACTAGCGCCTACAATGAGCAGTTCTTC. Together with reference TRBV2 and TRBJ2-1, the CDR3 gives the full variable domain: EPEVTQTPSHQVTQMGQEVILRCVPISNHLYFYWYRQILGQKVEFLVSFYNNEISEKSEIFDDQFSVERPDGSNFTLKIRSTKLEDSAMYFCAIGTSAYNEQFFGPGTRLTVL.

The gene calls are TRBV4-3 and TRBJ2-7, with D perhaps assigned TRBD1 or TRBD2 (5 bases each). Germline-derived CDR1 and CDR2 are LGHNA and YSLEER. Trimming cost V 0 bases and J 6 bases, with 15 bases left between them. The CDR3 length is 15 residues. CDR3 nucleotide sequence: TGCGCCAGCAGCCAAGATTTCGGGGCCCCGGGCGAGCAGTACTTC. It is translated as CASSQDFGAPGEQYF.